A single sample gave rise to the 2 T cell receptor beta chains below, sequenced in a study of human T cells and chemical hapten exposure. Each CDR3 protein is one row after TCRdb ran MiXCR on the RACE reads. The table shows 150,000 to 200,000 distinct CDR3 sequences, with 20% to 25% occurring only once. As for time point: patch test 1, 2 weeks after DPC sensitization. Regarding treatment: therapeutic diphenylcyclopropenone sensitization with weekly scalp DPC. Specimen: whole blood, collected in connection with sensitization to the hapten diphenylcyclopropenone (DPC). These receptors were obtained from a woman between 50 and 59 years old with alopecia areata. Some clones in this sample may be carry-over from other donors' samples.

This clonotype was seen only a few times. V gene TRBV5-1 combines with J gene TRBJ2-4; D may be TRBD1 or TRBD2 (5 bases each). Germline CDR1 SGHRS, CDR2 YFSETQ. The length of the CDR3 is 18 residues. Trimming pared 2 bases from V and 5 bases from J, leaving 23 bases between. The CDR3 loop reads CASSLDGTPPSRENIQYF. The DNA of the CDR3 is TGCGCCAGCAGCTTAGACGGGACGCCCCCCAGCAGGGAAAACATTCAGTACTTC.

The genes are TRBV11-2 and TRBJ1-1, with D uncertain. The germline V gene has CDR1 SGHAT and CDR2 FQNNGV. The CDR3 extends over 12 amino acids. V was pared by 4 bases and J by 8 bases, with 11 bases between. The CDR3 DNA sequence: TGTGCCAGCAGCTCCACGTTTCTAGAAGCTTTCTTT. Protein product: CASSSTFLEAFF.